Shown below are 30 T cell receptor beta chains from a single sample sequenced in a study of T cell repertoires and Cas9 in healthy adults. The data were produced by immunoSEQ multiplex PCR, yet TCRdb's version contains in-frame clones alone and is incomplete. This sample has approximately 21,000 clones, with 90% found just once. The source material was CD4+ effector T cells (CD127+, CD25-, CD137-, CD154-) from PBMCs; culture status not recorded. Receptors were obtained from a human donor in good health.

This chain joins TRBV6-6 and TRBJ2-1, with 7 bases aligning to TRBD2. V was pared by 7 bases and J by 7 bases, with 7 bases of the junction left unmatched. This CDR3 has 13 residues. Germline V gene sequence: CDR1 MNHNY, CDR2 SVGAGI (reference sequence). The CDR3 protein is CASKTGGSNEQFF. The CDR3 nucleotides read TGTGCCAGCAAAACGGGGGGAAGTAATGAGCAGTTCTTC.

The V gene is TRBV7-9, the J gene TRBJ2-5, with D possibly matching TRBD1 (6 bases). The J call may be wrong; the DNA end is better matched by TRBJ2-7. This CDR3 is built from 14 residues. The germline CDR1 and CDR2 sequences are SEHNR and FQNEAQ (reference sequence). The CDR3 loop is CASSLMGASYEQYF. In nucleotides, the CDR3 is TGTGCCAGCAGCTTAATGGGGGCCTCCTACGAGCAGTACTTC.

This chain joins TRBV5-1 and TRBJ2-5, with D uncertain. Germline CDR1 SGHRS, CDR2 YFSETQ. V lost 0 bases, J lost 1 base, and 13 bases lay in between. The CDR3 has 16 residues. The CDR3 spells CASSLGPMGFQETQYF. In DNA form, the CDR3 reads TGCGCCAGCAGCTTGGGACCGATGGGGTTCCAAGAGACCCAGTACTTC.

This chain uses TRBV12-5 with TRBJ2-3; 7 bases are shared with TRBD1. V lost 4 bases and J lost 6; bases outside the gene matches: 13. CDR3 length: 16 amino acids. Per the germline V gene, CDR1 is LGHNT and CDR2 is FRNRAP. The CDR3 sequence is CASGSNHGTVVDTQYF. In DNA, the CDR3 is TGTGCTAGTGGTTCCAACCACGGGACAGTAGTGGATACGCAGTATTTT.

As for this clone: A junction end diverges from the germline sequence, so it may reflect a read error. V and J are TRBV5-1 and TRBJ2-5, with D possibly matching TRBD1 (6 bases). Germline V lookup: CDR1 SGHRS, CDR2 YFSETQ. This CDR3 is built from 15 residues. CDR3 region: CASSLPRDIKDTQYF. CDR3 DNA: TGCGCCAGCAGCTTACCCCGGGACATAAAAGACACCCAGTACTTC.

The chain employs TRBV11-2 and TRBJ2-7; perhaps TRBD2 as D (6 bases). The CDR3 consists of 13 residues. Trimming pared 8 bases from V and 2 bases from J, leaving 13 bases between. Germline assignment: CDR1 SGHAT and CDR2 FQNNGV. CDR3 bases: TGTGCCAGCCATAGCGGCGATACCTACGAGCAGTACTTC. Protein product: CASHSGDTYEQYF.

The V gene is TRBV7-9, the J gene TRBJ1-1; D unclear. The CDR3 totals 13 residues. From germline, CDR1 is SEHNR and CDR2 FQNEAQ (reference sequence). Trimming took 1 base from V and 7 from J, leaving 10 bases between them. CDR3 amino acids: CASSLDTGLEAFF. In nucleotides, the CDR3 is TGTGCCAGCAGCTTAGACACCGGGCTTGAAGCTTTCTTT.

This sequence joins TRBV5-1 and TRBJ1-3; D is undetermined. The CDR3 totals 16 residues. The germline V gene encodes CDR1 SGHRS and CDR2 YFSETQ. Trimming removed 0 bases at V and 7 bases at J, with 17 bases between. The CDR3 sequence: CASSLASPGLGNTIYF. Here the CDR3 DNA reads TGCGCCAGCAGCTTGGCCTCACCGGGATTGGGGAACACCATATATTTT.

This sequence joins TRBV5-1 and TRBJ2-3; D uncertain. CDR3 length: 14 residues. Trimming took off 4 bases at V and 0 bases at J, with 9 bases between the two ends. Germline CDR1 SGHRS, CDR2 YFSETQ. The DNA for the CDR3 is TGCGCCAGCAGCACCCAGGTTAGCACAGATACGCAGTATTTT. Encoded protein: CASSTQVSTDTQYF. The entire variable domain, with the rest obtained from reference TRBV5-1 and TRBJ2-3, is as follows: KAGVTQTPRYLIKTRGQQVTLSCSPISGHRSVSWYQQTPGQGLQFLFEYFSETQRNKGNFPGRFSGRQFSNSRSEMNVSTLELGDSALYLCASSTQVSTDTQYFGPGTRLTVL.

Remarks on this clone: This same CDR3 is encoded by further DNA sequences in the sample. The chain couples TRBV19 to TRBJ1-4; maybe TRBD1 (6 bases). V was cut by 7 bases and J by 5 bases, with 17 bases left in between. CDR3 size: 15 residues. Germline lookup yields CDR1 LNHDA and CDR2 SQIVND (reference sequence). The CDR3 here is CASTATGILNEKLFF. Here the CDR3 DNA reads TGTGCCAGTACCGCCACAGGGATCTTGAATGAAAAACTGTTTTTT.

In DNA form, the CDR3 reads TGCAGCGCTTCCGGGACAGCGAACACCGGGGAGCTGTTTTTT. Its protein product is CSASGTANTGELFF. The chain combines TRBV29-1 with TRBJ2-2; 7 positions match TRBD1. V dropped 7 bases and J dropped 0; count of bases not matched to a gene: 5. CDR1 is SQVTM, CDR2 ANQGSEA, per germline. This CDR3 region has 14 residues.

This chain links TRBV6-4 with TRBJ1-2; no clear D gene. Germline lookup yields CDR1 MRHNA and CDR2 SNTAGT. Trimming removed 5 bases from V and 5 bases from J, with 21 bases in between. The CDR3 is made up of 16 amino acids. The CDR3 sequence is CASSLTRDGYGYGYTF. CDR3 nucleotide sequence: TGTGCCAGCAGTTTAACCAGAGACGGATACGGGTATGGCTACACCTTC.

V is TRBV25-1 and J is TRBJ1-2; D is perhaps TRBD1 (6 bases). V was clipped by 1 base and J by 7 bases, with 16 bases between them. In germline, CDR1 is MGHDK, CDR2 SYGVNS. CDR3 size: 15 residues. CDR3 nucleotide sequence: TGTGCCAGCAGTGAATTCCAGGACAGTTCGACTGGCTACACCTTC. It encodes CASSEFQDSSTGYTF.

The chain uses TRBV19 and TRBJ1-2; D call uncertain. Trimming pared 1 base from V and 6 bases from J, leaving 9 bases between. Germline V gene data show CDR1 as LNHDA and CDR2 as SQIVND (reference sequence). This CDR3 has 13 residues. The CDR3: CASSIGSGDGYTF. The DNA for the CDR3 is TGTGCCAGTAGTATAGGATCCGGAGATGGCTACACCTTC.

The chain recombines TRBV7-9 with TRBJ1-2; D is undetermined. The CDR3 has 13 residues. Germline values: CDR1 SEHNR, CDR2 FQNEAQ (reference sequence). Trimming left V 1 base short and J 4 bases short, with 7 bases between. Here the CDR3 reads CASSLGRSYGYTF. The CDR3 bases are TGTGCCAGCAGCTTAGGACGGAGCTATGGCTACACCTTC.

The chain links TRBV15 to TRBJ2-3; TRBD2 matches at 12 bases. Germline V gives CDR1 LNHNV, CDR2 YYDKDF (reference sequence). The CDR3 has 16 residues. J gave up 4 bases and V 2 bases, and 4 bases lay outside the gene matches. The CDR3 loop is CATSRWTSGEADTQYF. DNA for the CDR3: TGTGCCACCAGCAGATGGACTAGCGGGGAAGCAGATACGCAGTATTTT. The whole variable domain, filled in from reference TRBV15 and TRBJ2-3, reads DAMVIQNPRYQVTQFGKPVTLSCSQTLNHNVMYWYQQKSSQAPKLLFHYYDKDFNNEADTPDNFQSRRPNTSFCFLDIRSPGLGDTAMYLCATSRWTSGEADTQYFGPGTRLTVL.

V and J are TRBV10-2 and TRBJ1-2; tentatively, D is TRBD1 (5 bases). V was trimmed by 5 bases and J by 10 bases, leaving 17 bases between them. In germline, CDR1 is WSHSY, CDR2 SAAADI. The CDR3 sequence is 13 residues long. CDR3 coding DNA: TGCGCCAGCAGTACTAACAGGAGTCCATTCTACACCTTC. Protein: CASSTNRSPFYTF.

The V gene is TRBV6-6, the J gene TRBJ2-7; no firm D call. The V end lost 4 bases, the J end lost 6 bases, and 13 bases lay between the germline ends. The CDR3 extends over 13 amino acids. Germline CDR1 reads MNHNY; CDR2 reads SVGAGI (reference sequence). CDR3 region: CASSSSFRPEQYF. The CDR3 DNA sequence: TGTGCCAGCAGTTCCTCCTTCCGCCCCGAGCAGTACTTC.

This chain connects TRBV5-1 to TRBJ2-3; D may be TRBD1 or TRBD2 (5 bases each). CDR1 SGHRS and CDR2 YFSETQ come from the germline V gene. The CDR3 covers 15 residues. The V end was cut by 1 base, the J end by 2 bases, with 11 bases between. This CDR3 reads CASSLRGVITDTQYF. CDR3 in DNA: TGCGCCAGCAGCTTGAGGGGAGTTATCACAGATACGCAGTATTTT.

The V and J genes are TRBV5-6 and TRBJ1-1; a possible D gene is TRBD1 (5 bases). This CDR3 has 14 residues. Germline V CDR1 and CDR2: SGHDT, YYEEEE. V gave up 0 bases and J gave up 3 bases, with 9 bases separating them. CDR3 in DNA: TGTGCCAGCAGCTTGGTACAGGACTACACTGAAGCTTTCTTT. Residues: CASSLVQDYTEAFF.

The rearrangement uses TRBV5-4 and TRBJ1-6; D is unresolved. Germline V gene data show CDR1 as SGHNT and CDR2 as YYREEE (reference sequence). V was shortened by 4 bases and J by 0 bases, with 17 bases between the two germline ends. The CDR3 has 18 amino acids. The CDR3, as DNA: TGTGCCAGCAGCCCCAGCCCCACATCAAGCTCCTATAATTCACCCCTCCACTTT. As protein: CASSPSPTSSSYNSPLHF. Supplemented by reference TRBV5-4 and TRBJ1-6, the full variable domain reads ETGVTQSPTHLIKTRGQQVTLRCSSQSGHNTVSWYQQALGQGPQFIFQYYREEENGRGNFPPRFSGLQFPNYSSELNVNALELDDSALYLCASSPSPTSSSYNSPLHFGNGTRLTVT.

The rearrangement links TRBV5-6 to TRBJ1-4; 10 bases are a match to TRBD1. CDR1 is SGHDT, CDR2 YYEEEE, per germline. This CDR3 comprises 15 residues. J lost 7 bases, V lost 2 bases, and 5 bases had no gene match. The CDR3 protein is CASSLYDRGPEKLFF. The CDR3 DNA follows: TGTGCCAGCAGCTTATACGACAGGGGGCCTGAAAAACTGTTTTTT.

This clone appeared a single time. The V and J genes are TRBV7-2 and TRBJ1-3; 9 bases fit TRBD1. The CDR3 consists of 16 residues. CDR1 and CDR2 from the germline V gene are SGHTA and FQGNSA. V shed 5 bases, J shed 2 bases, and the junction held 7 bases outside the gene matches. The DNA of the CDR3 is TGTGCCAGCAGCAACAGGGGGCAGGGGGCTGGAAACACCATATATTTT. Translated, it gives CASSNRGQGAGNTIYF. Using reference TRBV7-2 and TRBJ1-3 for the parts outside the CDR3, the full variable domain is GAGVSQSPSNKVTEKGKDVELRCDPISGHTALYWYRQSLGQGLEFLIYFQGNSAPDKSGLPSDRFSAERTGGSVSTLTIQRTQQEDSAVYLCASSNRGQGAGNTIYFGEGSWLTVV.

This chain joins TRBV6-1 and TRBJ1-5; D unclear. Germline V gene data show CDR1 as MNHNS and CDR2 as SASEGT. Trimming shortened V by 4 bases and J by 6 bases, and 13 bases separated the two germline ends. This CDR3 contains 14 residues. DNA for the CDR3: TGTGCCAGCAGTGCCGGGCGAACCAGTCAGCCCCAGCATTTT. Protein: CASSAGRTSQPQHF.

As for this clone: Germline is not matched at one junction end, which may reflect a read error. The V and J genes are TRBV28 and TRBJ2-6; weak D call: TRBD1 (6 bases). This CDR3 has 16 residues. Germline V gene lookup returns CDR1 MDHEN and CDR2 SYDVKM. Written as DNA, the CDR3 is TGTGCCAGCAGTTTATTCAGGGCTGTGGGGGCCAACGTCCTGGCTTTC. Protein sequence: CASSLFRAVGANVLAF.

The gene calls are TRBV9 and TRBJ2-7; D not certain. Germline assignment: CDR1 SGDLS and CDR2 YYNGEE. The CDR3 is 14 residues long. V dropped 3 bases and J dropped 2 bases, with 12 bases sitting between them. Here the CDR3 reads CASSARGGPYEQYF. The CDR3 bases are TGTGCCAGCAGCGCCCGTGGCGGACCCTACGAGCAGTACTTC.

This chain connects TRBV7-8 to TRBJ2-1; D is tentatively TRBD1 or TRBD2 (5 bases each). Trimming took off 1 base at V and 4 bases at J, with 11 bases between the two ends. CDR1 and CDR2 from the germline V gene are SGHVS and FQNEAQ. This CDR3 contains 15 residues. DNA for the CDR3: TGTGCCAGCAGCTTAGGGGGACGTACTTACAATGAGCAGTTCTTC. This translates into CASSLGGRTYNEQFF.

The chain combines TRBV11-2 with TRBJ1-1; 7 bases are a match to TRBD1. The CDR3 loop spans 16 amino acids. With 5 bases clipped from V and 1 base from J, the junction kept 10 bases outside the gene matches. In germline, CDR1 is SGHAT, CDR2 FQNNGV. The CDR3 DNA is TGTGCCAGCAGCCTAATGACAGGGCTGGAGAACACTGAAGCTTTCTTT. It codes for CASSLMTGLENTEAFF.

The V and J genes are TRBV6-1 and TRBJ1-3; D gene unclear. Germline V gene data show CDR1 as MNHNS and CDR2 as SASEGT. The CDR3 is made up of 12 amino acids. V gave up 10 bases and J gave up 0 bases, with 7 bases separating them. CDR3 loop: CATHSSGNTIYF. In DNA form, the CDR3 reads TGTGCCACCCATTCCTCTGGAAACACCATATATTTT.

The V call is TRBV6-1, the J call TRBJ2-3; no reliable D call. The CDR3 loop spans 14 amino acids. CDR1 MNHNS and CDR2 SASEGT come from the germline V gene. V gave up 2 bases and J gave up 0 bases, with 6 bases separating them. DNA of the CDR3: TGTGCCAGCAGTGAAATGGCTAGCACAGATACGCAGTATTTT. This encodes CASSEMASTDTQYF.